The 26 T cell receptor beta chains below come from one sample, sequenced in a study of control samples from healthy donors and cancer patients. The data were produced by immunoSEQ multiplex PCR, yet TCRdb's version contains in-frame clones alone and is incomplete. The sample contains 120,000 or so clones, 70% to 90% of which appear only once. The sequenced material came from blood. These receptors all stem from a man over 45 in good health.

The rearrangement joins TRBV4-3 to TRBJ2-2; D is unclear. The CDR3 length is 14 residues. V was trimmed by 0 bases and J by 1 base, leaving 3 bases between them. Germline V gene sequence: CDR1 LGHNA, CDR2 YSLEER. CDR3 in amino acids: CASSQEMNTGELFF. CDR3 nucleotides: TGCGCCAGCAGCCAAGAGATGAACACCGGGGAGCTGTTTTTT.

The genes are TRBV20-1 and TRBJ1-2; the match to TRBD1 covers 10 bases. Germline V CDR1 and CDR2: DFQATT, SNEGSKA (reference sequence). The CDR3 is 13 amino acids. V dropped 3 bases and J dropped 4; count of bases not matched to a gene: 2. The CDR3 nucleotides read TGCAGTGCTAGTAGGACAGGGGGCTATGGCTACACCTTC. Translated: CSASRTGGYGYTF.

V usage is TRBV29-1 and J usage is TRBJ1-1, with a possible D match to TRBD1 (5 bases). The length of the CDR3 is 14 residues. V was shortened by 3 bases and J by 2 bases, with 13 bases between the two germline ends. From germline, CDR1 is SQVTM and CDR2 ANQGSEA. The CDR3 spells CSVEWQGFNTEAFF. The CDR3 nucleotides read TGCAGCGTTGAGTGGCAGGGTTTCAACACTGAAGCTTTCTTT.

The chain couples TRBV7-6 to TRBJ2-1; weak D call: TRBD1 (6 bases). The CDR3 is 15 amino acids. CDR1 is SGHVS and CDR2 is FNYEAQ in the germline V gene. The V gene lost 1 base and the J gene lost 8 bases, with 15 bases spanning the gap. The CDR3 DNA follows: TGTGCCAGCAGCTTAGTGGGGGCCCGGCGGCATGAGCAGTTCTTC. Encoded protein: CASSLVGARRHEQFF.

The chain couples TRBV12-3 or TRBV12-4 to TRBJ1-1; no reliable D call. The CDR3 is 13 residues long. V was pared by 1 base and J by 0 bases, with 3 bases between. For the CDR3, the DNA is TGTGCCAGCAGTTTAGGGTTGAACACTGAAGCTTTCTTT. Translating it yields CASSLGLNTEAFF.

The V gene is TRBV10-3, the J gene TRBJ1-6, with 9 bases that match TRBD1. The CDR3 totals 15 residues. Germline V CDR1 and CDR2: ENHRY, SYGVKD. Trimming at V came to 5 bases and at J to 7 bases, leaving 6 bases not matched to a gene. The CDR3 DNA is TGTGCCATCAGTTTGGACAGGGGATACAATTCACCCCTCCACTTT. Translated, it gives CAISLDRGYNSPLHF.

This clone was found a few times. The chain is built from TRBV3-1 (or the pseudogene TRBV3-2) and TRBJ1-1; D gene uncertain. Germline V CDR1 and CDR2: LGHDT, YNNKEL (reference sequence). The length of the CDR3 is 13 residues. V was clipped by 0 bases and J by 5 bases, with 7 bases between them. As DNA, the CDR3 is TGTGCCAGCAGCCAAGATAAAGGGACTGAAGCTTTCTTT. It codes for CASSQDKGTEAFF.

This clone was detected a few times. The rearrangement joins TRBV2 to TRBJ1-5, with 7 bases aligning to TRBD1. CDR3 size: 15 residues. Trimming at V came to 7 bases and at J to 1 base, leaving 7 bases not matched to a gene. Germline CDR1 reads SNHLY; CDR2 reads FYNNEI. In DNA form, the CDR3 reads TGTGCCAGCATGGAGGGGGCTGCGAGCAATCAGCCCCAGCATTTT. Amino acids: CASMEGAASNQPQHF.

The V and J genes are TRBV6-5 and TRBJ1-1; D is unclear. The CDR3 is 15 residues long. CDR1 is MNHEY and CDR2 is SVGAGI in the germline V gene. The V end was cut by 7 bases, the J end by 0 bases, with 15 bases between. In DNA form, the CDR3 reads TGTGCCAGCAACGTTGGACCCCGACTGAACACTGAAGCTTTCTTT. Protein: CASNVGPRLNTEAFF.

Written as DNA, the CDR3 is TGTGCCATCAGTCGGACAGGATCAAGCTCCTACGAGCAGTACTTC. Translated, it gives CAISRTGSSSYEQYF. V gene TRBV10-3 combines with J gene TRBJ2-7; 7 nucleotides align to TRBD1. Germline loops: CDR1 ENHRY, CDR2 SYGVKD. The CDR3 sequence is 15 residues long. The trim removed 5 bases at V and 0 bases at J, leaving 7 bases unmatched.

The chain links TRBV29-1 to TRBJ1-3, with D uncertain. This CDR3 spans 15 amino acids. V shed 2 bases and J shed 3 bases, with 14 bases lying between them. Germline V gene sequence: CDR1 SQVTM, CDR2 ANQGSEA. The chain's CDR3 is CSVESGQLFGNTIYF. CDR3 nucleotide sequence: TGCAGCGTTGAAAGTGGCCAGTTGTTTGGAAACACCATATATTTT.

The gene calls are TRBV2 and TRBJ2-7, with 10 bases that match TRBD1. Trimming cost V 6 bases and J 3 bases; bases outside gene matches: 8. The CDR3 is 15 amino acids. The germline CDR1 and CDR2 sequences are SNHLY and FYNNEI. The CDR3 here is CASSLRDRGGYEQYF. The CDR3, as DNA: TGTGCCAGCAGCTTGAGGGACAGGGGTGGCTACGAGCAGTACTTC. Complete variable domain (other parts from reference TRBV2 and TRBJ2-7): EPEVTQTPSHQVTQMGQEVILRCVPISNHLYFYWYRQILGQKVEFLVSFYNNEISEKSEIFDDQFSVERPDGSNFTLKIRSTKLEDSAMYFCASSLRDRGGYEQYFGPGTRLTVT.

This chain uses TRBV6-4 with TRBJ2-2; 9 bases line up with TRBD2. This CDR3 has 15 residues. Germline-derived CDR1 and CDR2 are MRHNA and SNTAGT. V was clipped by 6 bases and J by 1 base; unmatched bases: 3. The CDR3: CASSQLAGNTGELFF. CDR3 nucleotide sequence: TGTGCCAGCAGCCAACTAGCGGGGAACACCGGGGAGCTGTTTTTT.

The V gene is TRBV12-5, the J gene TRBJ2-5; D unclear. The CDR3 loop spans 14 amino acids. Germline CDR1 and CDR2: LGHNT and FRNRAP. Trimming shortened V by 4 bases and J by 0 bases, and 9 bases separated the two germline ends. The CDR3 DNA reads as TGTGCTAGTGGTTCTGGGCCGTACCAAGAGACCCAGTACTTC. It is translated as CASGSGPYQETQYF.

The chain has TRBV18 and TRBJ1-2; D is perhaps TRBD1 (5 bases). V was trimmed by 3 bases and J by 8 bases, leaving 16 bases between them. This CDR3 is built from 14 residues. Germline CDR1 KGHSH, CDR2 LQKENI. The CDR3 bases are TGTGCCAGCTCACCTGATCGGACAAGGCGCGGCTACACCTTC. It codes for CASSPDRTRRGYTF. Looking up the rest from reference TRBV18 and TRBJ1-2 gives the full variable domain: NAGVMQNPRHLVRRRGQEARLRCSPMKGHSHVYWYRQLPEEGLKFMVYLQKENIIDESGMPKERFSAEFPKEGPSILRIQQVVRGDSAAYFCASSPDRTRRGYTFGSGTRLTVV.

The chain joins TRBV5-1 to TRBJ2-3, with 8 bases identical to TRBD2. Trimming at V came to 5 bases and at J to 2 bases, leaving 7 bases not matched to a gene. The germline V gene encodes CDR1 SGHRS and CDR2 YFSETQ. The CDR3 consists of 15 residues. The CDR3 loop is CASRRGGGITDTQYF. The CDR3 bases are TGCGCCAGCAGACGGGGCGGGGGGATCACAGATACGCAGTATTTT.

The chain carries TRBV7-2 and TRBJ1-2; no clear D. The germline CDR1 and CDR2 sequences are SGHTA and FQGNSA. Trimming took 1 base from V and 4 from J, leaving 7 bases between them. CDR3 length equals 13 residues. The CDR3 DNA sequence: TGTGCCAGCAGCTTAGGACTTCTCTATGGCTACACCTTC. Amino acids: CASSLGLLYGYTF.

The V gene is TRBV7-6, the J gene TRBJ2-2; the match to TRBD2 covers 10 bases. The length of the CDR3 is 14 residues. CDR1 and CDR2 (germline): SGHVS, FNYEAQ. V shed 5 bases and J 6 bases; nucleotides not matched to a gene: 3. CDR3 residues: CASSPLAGAGELFF. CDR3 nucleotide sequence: TGTGCCAGCAGCCCCCTAGCGGGGGCCGGGGAGCTGTTTTTT. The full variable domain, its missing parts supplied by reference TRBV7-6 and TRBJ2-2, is GAGVSQSPRYKVTKRGQDVALRCDPISGHVSLYWYRQALGQGPEFLTYFNYEAQQDKSGLPNDRFSAERPEGSISTLTIQRTEQRDSAMYRCASSPLAGAGELFFGEGSRLTVL.

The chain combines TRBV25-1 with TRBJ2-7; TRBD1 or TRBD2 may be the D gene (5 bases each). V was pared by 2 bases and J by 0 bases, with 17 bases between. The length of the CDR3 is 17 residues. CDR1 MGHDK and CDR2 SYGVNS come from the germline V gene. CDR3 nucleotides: TGTGCCAGCAGTGAAGGAACCTACCGGGACCGCTCCTACGAGCAGTACTTC. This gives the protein CASSEGTYRDRSYEQYF.

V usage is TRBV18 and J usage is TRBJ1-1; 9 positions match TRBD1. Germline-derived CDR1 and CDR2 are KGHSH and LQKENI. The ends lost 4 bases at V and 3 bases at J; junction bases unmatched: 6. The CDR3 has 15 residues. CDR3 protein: CASSQLTGGDTEAFF. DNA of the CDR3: TGTGCCAGCTCACAACTGACAGGGGGTGACACTGAAGCTTTCTTT.

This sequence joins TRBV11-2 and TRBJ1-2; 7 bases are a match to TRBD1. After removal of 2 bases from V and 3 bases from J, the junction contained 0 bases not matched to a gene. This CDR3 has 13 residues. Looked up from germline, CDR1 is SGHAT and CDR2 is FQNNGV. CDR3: CASSLRGHYGYTF. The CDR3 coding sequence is TGTGCCAGCAGCTTAAGGGGGCACTATGGCTACACCTTC.

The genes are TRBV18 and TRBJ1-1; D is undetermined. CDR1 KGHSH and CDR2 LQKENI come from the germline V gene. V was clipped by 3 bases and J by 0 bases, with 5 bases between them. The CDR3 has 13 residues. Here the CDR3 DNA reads TGTGCCAGCTCACCCGAATTGAACACTGAAGCTTTCTTT. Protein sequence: CASSPELNTEAFF.

CDR3: CAWSGNPYNSPLHF. The CDR3 DNA follows: TGTGCCTGGAGCGGGAACCCCTATAATTCACCCCTCCACTTT. The chain recombines TRBV30 with TRBJ1-6; no firm D call. The ends were cut back, 3 bases at V and 2 bases at J, with 8 bases in the middle. The CDR3 sequence is 14 residues long. The V gene's germline CDR1 is GTSNPN and CDR2 SVGIG (reference sequence).

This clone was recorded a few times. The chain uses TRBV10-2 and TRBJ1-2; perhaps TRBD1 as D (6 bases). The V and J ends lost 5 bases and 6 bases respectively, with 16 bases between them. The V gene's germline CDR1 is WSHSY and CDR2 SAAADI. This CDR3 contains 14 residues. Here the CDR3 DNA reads TGCGCCAGCAGTCTCCAAACAGGGACGGATGGCTACACCTTC. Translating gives CASSLQTGTDGYTF.

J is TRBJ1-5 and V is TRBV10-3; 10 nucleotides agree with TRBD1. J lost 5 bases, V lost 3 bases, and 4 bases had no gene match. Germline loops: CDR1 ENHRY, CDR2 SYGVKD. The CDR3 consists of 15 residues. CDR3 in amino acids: CAISDLGTGDQPQHF. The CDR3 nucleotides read TGTGCCATCAGTGACCTTGGGACAGGGGATCAGCCCCAGCATTTT.

The CDR3 nucleotides read TGTGCGGCGGGGAGGGGTCAGCCCCAGCATTTT. It yields the protein CAAGRGQPQHF. The chain uses TRBV5-8 and TRBJ1-5; weak D call: TRBD1 (5 bases). CDR1 and CDR2 from the germline V gene are SGHTS and YDEGEE. The CDR3 is 11 amino acids.